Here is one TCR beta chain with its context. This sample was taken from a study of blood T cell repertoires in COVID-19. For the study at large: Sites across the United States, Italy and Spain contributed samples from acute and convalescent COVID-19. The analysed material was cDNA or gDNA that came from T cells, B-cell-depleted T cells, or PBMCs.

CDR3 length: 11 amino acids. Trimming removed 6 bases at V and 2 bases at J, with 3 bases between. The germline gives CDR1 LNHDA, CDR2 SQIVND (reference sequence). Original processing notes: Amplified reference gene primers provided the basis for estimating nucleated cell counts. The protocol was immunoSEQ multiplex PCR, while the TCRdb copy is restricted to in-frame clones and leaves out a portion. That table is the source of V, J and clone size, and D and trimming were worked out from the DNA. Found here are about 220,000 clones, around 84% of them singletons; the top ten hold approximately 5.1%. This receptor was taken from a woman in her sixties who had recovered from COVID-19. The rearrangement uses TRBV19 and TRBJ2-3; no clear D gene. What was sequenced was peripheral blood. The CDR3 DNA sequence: TGTGCCAGTAGCTACACAGATACGCAGTATTTT. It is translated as CASSYTDTQYF. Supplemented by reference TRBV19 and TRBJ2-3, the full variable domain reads DGGITQSPKYLFRKEGQNVTLSCEQNLNHDAMYWYRQDPGQGLRLIYYSQIVNDFQKGDIAEGYSVSREKKESFPLTVTSAQKNPTAFYLCASSYTDTQYFGPGTRLTVL.